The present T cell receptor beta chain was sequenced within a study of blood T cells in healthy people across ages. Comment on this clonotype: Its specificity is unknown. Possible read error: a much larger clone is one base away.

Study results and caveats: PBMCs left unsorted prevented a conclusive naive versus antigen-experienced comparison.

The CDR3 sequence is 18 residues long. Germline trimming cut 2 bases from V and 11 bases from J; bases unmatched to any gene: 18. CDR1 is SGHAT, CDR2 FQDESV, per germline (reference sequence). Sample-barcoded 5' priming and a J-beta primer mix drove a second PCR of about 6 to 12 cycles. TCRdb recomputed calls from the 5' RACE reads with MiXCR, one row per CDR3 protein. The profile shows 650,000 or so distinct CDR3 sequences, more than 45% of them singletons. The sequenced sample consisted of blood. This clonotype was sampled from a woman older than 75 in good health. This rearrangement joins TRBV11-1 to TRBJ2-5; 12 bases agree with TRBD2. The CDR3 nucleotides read TGTGCCAGCAGCTTACCCCGGACTAGCGGGATGACTACAAATGAGCAGTACTTC. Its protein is CASSLPRTSGMTTNEQYF.